This T cell receptor (beta chain) was sequenced during a study of blood T cell repertoires in COVID-19. Study details: Samples representing acute and convalescent COVID-19 were sourced from the United States, Italy and Spain. T cells, B-cell-depleted T cells, or PBMCs provided the cDNA or gDNA that served as material.

TCRdb keeps only in-frame clones here, not all; method: immunoSEQ multiplex PCR. The sample contains about 140,000 clones, around 90% of which appear only once. CDR3 length: 11 residues. The germline gives CDR1 MNHEY, CDR2 SMNVEV (reference sequence). V was trimmed by 2 bases and J by 11 bases, leaving 7 bases between them. The origin of this receptor is a man between 70 and 80 years old with acute or convalescent COVID-19. The chain carries TRBV27 and TRBJ2-1, with a possible D match to TRBD2 (6 bases). Sequencing was performed on peripheral blood. The CDR3 region is CASSLAGKQFF. CDR3 nucleotides: TGTGCCAGCAGTTTAGCGGGGAAGCAGTTCTTC.